This TCR beta chain stems from a study of T cell changes during pregnancy in multiple sclerosis. Repertoires were generated with immunoSEQ multiplex PCR, while TCRdb's copy carries only in-frame clones and drops some. The data show about 68,000 clones, around 90% seen once. V lost 1 base and J 1 base, leaving 7 bases between the germline ends. The CDR3 consists of 14 residues. Germline V CDR1 and CDR2: SEHNR, FQNEAQ (reference sequence). The input for sequencing was peripheral blood, taken in the first trimester of pregnancy. The genes are TRBV7-9 and TRBJ1-2; no reliable D call. The TCR was taken from a female donor with multiple sclerosis, enrolled in a pregnancy study. The CDR3 bases are TGTGCCAGCAGCTTAGTTCCGGGTAACTATGGCTACACCTTC. This encodes CASSLVPGNYGYTF.